This is a list of T cell receptor beta chains from one sample in a study of CXCR3-negative and CXCR3-positive naive CD8 T cells. Reanalyzing the 5' RACE reads, TCRdb keeps one entry per CDR3 protein, without DNA. Its table lists over 6,500 distinct CDR3 sequences. Sequenced material: naive CXCR3- CD8+ T cells from blood. The receptors come from a human donor in good health. Some clones in this sample may be carry-over from other donors' samples. The CDR3 runs from the conserved cysteine through the conserved F or W. The order of the fields is J gene, clone size, V gene, CDR3 protein. Clone size is given for some rows only: seen once, a few or many times, or a class if the clone is expanded.

TRBJ2-7 . TRBV5-1 CASSSRDRGSYEQYF
TRBJ1-2 . TRBV5-1 CASSPGQGLYGYTF
TRBJ2-7 . TRBV29-1 CSVRLGLSEQYF
TRBJ2-3 medium-sized TRBV29-1 CSVEGQAATDTQYF
TRBJ2-7 . TRBV27 CASSQTGWYEQYF
TRBJ2-7 . TRBV3-1 CASSPRYRGDYEQYF
TRBJ2-1 . TRBV24-1 CATSDVGDSDNEQFF
TRBJ2-1 medium-sized TRBV20-1 CSAEPKKRIDEQFF
TRBJ2-7 medium-sized TRBV29-1 CSVEDNTNEQYF
TRBJ2-5 . TRBV20-1 CSARVRVNVAGTFRETQYF
TRBJ1-2 . TRBV29-1 CSVVDPSSFYGYTF
TRBJ1-2 medium-sized TRBV7-9 CASSDRDRVDYGYTF
TRBJ2-1 . TRBV10-3 CAITPFTTAVANEQFF
TRBJ2-5 medium-sized TRBV28 CASSTRTSGSWKTQYF
TRBJ2-2 . TRBV29-1 CSVIAGNTGELFF
TRBJ1-2 medium-sized TRBV21-1 CASTHRRGTANYGYTF
TRBJ2-5 medium-sized TRBV7-9 CASSPSMQETQYF
TRBJ2-4 . TRBV2 CASSERSKNIQYF
TRBJ1-1 medium-sized TRBV5-1 CASSLGAGGTEAFF
TRBJ1-6 medium-sized TRBV7-2 CASSLVYSPLHF